These 31 T cell receptor beta chains were sequenced from one sample in a study of blood T cell repertoires in COVID-19. Data came from immunoSEQ multiplex PCR; TCRdb stores just in-frame clones and leaves some out. The sample records around 190,000 clones, approximately 90% being singletons. Material: peripheral blood. The receptors originated from a man between 18 and 29 years old who had recovered from COVID-19.

This clone was observed once. The V gene is TRBV5-1, the J gene TRBJ2-3; 7 nucleotides align to TRBD1. The ends lost 3 bases at V and 0 bases at J; junction bases unmatched: 4. This CDR3 comprises 15 residues. The V gene's germline CDR1 is SGHRS and CDR2 YFSETQ. CDR3 nucleotides: TGCGCCAGCAGCTCCCACAGGGGAAGCACAGATACGCAGTATTTT. Its translation: CASSSHRGSTDTQYF. Drawing the rest from reference TRBV5-1 and TRBJ2-3, the complete variable domain is KAGVTQTPRYLIKTRGQQVTLSCSPISGHRSVSWYQQTPGQGLQFLFEYFSETQRNKGNFPGRFSGRQFSNSRSEMNVSTLELGDSALYLCASSSHRGSTDTQYFGPGTRLTVL.

The J gene is TRBJ2-7, the V gene TRBV3-1 (or the pseudogene TRBV3-2), with TRBD2 matching 8 bases. Losses at the gene ends were 1 base for V and 3 bases for J; bases not matched to a gene: 5. CDR1 and CDR2 from the germline V gene are LGHDT and YNNKEL (reference sequence). This CDR3 is 15 amino acids long. CDR3 in DNA: TGTGCCAGCAGCCAAGTCAGCGGGAGATTCTACGAGCAGTACTTC. Its translation: CASSQVSGRFYEQYF.

This clone was counted once. The chain links TRBV4-1 to TRBJ2-2; D not resolved. CDR3 length equals 13 residues. The V end was cut by 2 bases, the J end by 4 bases, with 5 bases between. Germline V CDR1 and CDR2: MGHRA, YSYEKL. The CDR3 DNA reads TGCGCCAGCAGCCAATCGAGCACCGGGGAGCTGTTTTTT. Protein: CASSQSSTGELFF.

This clone was counted once. The chain carries TRBV6-5 and TRBJ2-6; D possibly corresponds to TRBD1 (6 bases). Germline values: CDR1 MNHEY, CDR2 SVGAGI. V lost 4 bases to trimming and J lost 2 bases, with 9 bases between them. This CDR3 is 15 amino acids long. CDR3 nucleotides: TGTGCCAGCAGTTCGAACAGGGCTGGGGCCAACGTCCTGACTTTC. Protein sequence: CASSSNRAGANVLTF.

The chain recombines TRBV6-2 or TRBV6-3 with TRBJ1-3; D unresolved. The CDR3 contains 14 residues. Between the trimmed V and J ends, which lost 5 bases and 0 bases, there was a span of 8 bases. Germline values: CDR1 MNHEY, CDR2 SVGEGT. The CDR3 protein is CASSPGGSGNTIYF. CDR3 in DNA: TGTGCCAGCAGTCCGGGTGGCTCTGGAAACACCATATATTTT.

The chain employs TRBV19 and TRBJ1-5; 7 nucleotides align to TRBD1. The length of the CDR3 is 15 residues. Germline CDR1 and CDR2: LNHDA and SQIVND (reference sequence). The junction had 2 bases not matched to a gene; V was cut back by 3 bases and J by 0 bases. CDR3 sequence (DNA): TGTGCCAGTAGTATGGACAGGACTAGCAATCAGCCCCAGCATTTT. This encodes CASSMDRTSNQPQHF.

This chain uses TRBV30 with TRBJ1-3, with D perhaps matching TRBD1 (6 bases). Trimming removed 1 base from V and 2 bases from J, with 12 bases in between. The CDR3 runs 15 residues. From germline, CDR1 is GTSNPN and CDR2 SVGIG (reference sequence). The CDR3 region is CAWSGDTRPGNTIYF. CDR3 DNA: TGTGCCTGGAGTGGGGACACGCGACCTGGAAACACCATATATTTT.

The chain carries TRBV7-2 and TRBJ1-1; D is unresolved. Germline values: CDR1 SGHTA, CDR2 FQGNSA. This CDR3 comprises 13 residues. The V and J ends lost 5 bases and 0 bases respectively, with 7 bases between them. The CDR3 coding sequence is TGTGCCAGCAGCGCAGAGGTGAACACTGAAGCTTTCTTT. Translating gives CASSAEVNTEAFF. The full variable domain, its missing parts supplied by reference TRBV7-2 and TRBJ1-1, is GAGVSQSPSNKVTEKGKDVELRCDPISGHTALYWYRQSLGQGLEFLIYFQGNSAPDKSGLPSDRFSAERTGGSVSTLTIQRTQQEDSAVYLCASSAEVNTEAFFGQGTRLTVV.

This clone was counted ten times or more. The rearrangement uses TRBV5-6 and TRBJ2-1, with 9 bases identical to TRBD1. The junction had 7 bases not matched to a gene; V was cut back by 5 bases and J by 4 bases. This CDR3 comprises 15 residues. Per the germline V gene, CDR1 is SGHDT and CDR2 is YYEEEE. In nucleotides, the CDR3 is TGTGCCAGCAGGCCCGGGACAGGGCGATACAATGAGCAGTTCTTC. This gives the protein CASRPGTGRYNEQFF.

The CDR3 region is CASSRIPPTSGTYNEQFF. The CDR3 DNA sequence: TGCGCCAGCAGCCGGATCCCCCCAACTAGCGGGACCTACAATGAGCAGTTCTTC. This chain joins TRBV5-1 and TRBJ2-1; 10 bases are shared with TRBD2. CDR1 is SGHRS, CDR2 YFSETQ, per germline. With 4 bases clipped from V and 2 bases from J, the junction kept 12 bases outside the gene matches. The CDR3 is made up of 18 amino acids. Supplemented by reference TRBV5-1 and TRBJ2-1, the full variable domain reads KAGVTQTPRYLIKTRGQQVTLSCSPISGHRSVSWYQQTPGQGLQFLFEYFSETQRNKGNFPGRFSGRQFSNSRSEMNVSTLELGDSALYLCASSRIPPTSGTYNEQFFGPGTRLTVL.

This chain links TRBV14 with TRBJ2-1; 8 bases are shared with TRBD2. Germline V gene lookup returns CDR1 SGHDN and CDR2 FVKESK. V shed 4 bases, J shed 4 bases, and the junction held 3 bases outside the gene matches. The CDR3 sequence is 14 residues long. CDR3 nucleotides: TGTGCCAGCAGCCCGACTAGCGCGTACAATGAGCAGTTCTTC. Encoded protein: CASSPTSAYNEQFF. The whole variable domain, filled in from reference TRBV14 and TRBJ2-1, reads EAGVTQFPSHSVIEKGQTVTLRCDPISGHDNLYWYRRVMGKEIKFLLHFVKESKQDESGMPNNRFLAERTGGTYSTLKVQPAELEDSGVYFCASSPTSAYNEQFFGPGTRLTVL.

The gene calls are TRBV5-1 and TRBJ2-1, with 11 bases lining up with TRBD1. CDR1 is SGHRS and CDR2 is YFSETQ in the germline V gene. J lost 6 bases, V lost 4 bases, and 9 bases had no gene match. This CDR3 region has 16 residues. For the CDR3, the DNA is TGCGCCAGCAGCACCGGGTGGGGACAGGGGGGCAATGAGCAGTTCTTC. The encoded protein is CASSTGWGQGGNEQFF.

V usage is TRBV24-1 and J usage is TRBJ2-2; the D is unclear. V was trimmed by 5 bases and J by 4 bases, leaving 4 bases between them. Germline CDR1 reads KGHDR; CDR2 reads SFDVKD. The CDR3 covers 12 residues. The CDR3 DNA reads as TGTGCCACCAGTGGCAGCACCGGGGAGCTGTTTTTT. Translating it yields CATSGSTGELFF.

This sequence joins TRBV7-9 and TRBJ2-1; tentative D call: TRBD1 (6 bases). CDR3 size: 14 residues. V gave up 2 bases and J gave up 6 bases, with 11 bases separating them. In germline, CDR1 is SEHNR, CDR2 FQNEAQ (reference sequence). CDR3 loop: CASSLPGQTNEQFF. The CDR3 nucleotides read TGTGCCAGCAGCTTACCCGGACAGACCAATGAGCAGTTCTTC.

The chain is built from TRBV24-1 and TRBJ2-3, with a possible D match to TRBD2 (6 bases). Looked up from germline, CDR1 is KGHDR and CDR2 is SFDVKD. This CDR3 has 14 residues. Trimming left V 12 bases short and J 0 bases short, with 15 bases between. This CDR3 is CAVSGEDSTDTQYF. For the CDR3, the DNA is TGTGCCGTTAGTGGGGAGGATAGCACAGATACGCAGTATTTT.

J is TRBJ1-5 and V is TRBV25-1; 9 bases agree with TRBD1. J was trimmed by 2 bases and V by 8 bases; bases with no gene match: 1. This CDR3 region has 13 residues. Germline CDR1 and CDR2: MGHDK and SYGVNS. CDR3 bases: TGTGCCAGCCGGGACAGGGGCAATCAGCCCCAGCATTTT. It translates to CASRDRGNQPQHF.

The CDR3 DNA reads TGTGCCAGCAGCGAGGGGGACTACATCTACAATGAGCAGTTCTTC. Translating gives CASSEGDYIYNEQFF. The chain links TRBV9 to TRBJ2-1, with D possibly matching TRBD2 (7 bases). This CDR3 is 15 amino acids long. From germline, CDR1 is SGDLS and CDR2 YYNGEE. Trimming stripped 3 bases from V and 3 bases from J, with 13 bases between.

V and J are TRBV6-5 and TRBJ2-2; TRBD1 aligns across 8 bases. Unmatched junction bases numbered 4, after V lost 6 bases and J lost 1 base. Germline loops: CDR1 MNHEY, CDR2 SVGAGI. The CDR3 consists of 15 residues. CDR3 protein: CASRRDRRNTGELFF. The CDR3 DNA follows: TGTGCCAGCAGACGGGACAGGAGGAACACCGGGGAGCTGTTTTTT.

V gene TRBV6-5 combines with J gene TRBJ2-5, with D hard to call. CDR1 and CDR2 (germline): MNHEY, SVGAGI. The CDR3 extends over 13 amino acids. V was pared by 6 bases and J by 5 bases, with 13 bases between. CDR3 nucleotides: TGTGCCAGCAGGAGAACTCCCAGGGAGACCCAGTACTTC. Translating it yields CASRRTPRETQYF.

This chain links TRBV6-5 with TRBJ1-2; 7 bases line up with TRBD1. CDR1 is MNHEY, CDR2 SVGAGI, per germline. The CDR3 is made up of 13 amino acids. Trimming removed 4 bases from V and 4 bases from J; junction bases left unmatched: 3. CDR3 loop: CASSFRGSYGYTF. The DNA of the CDR3 is TGTGCCAGCAGTTTCAGGGGGTCCTATGGCTACACCTTC.

The rearrangement links TRBV27 to TRBJ2-1; 9 bases fit TRBD2. With 5 bases clipped from V and 2 bases from J, the junction kept 4 bases outside the gene matches. CDR3 length: 15 residues. The germline gives CDR1 MNHEY, CDR2 SMNVEV (reference sequence). CDR3 DNA sequence: TGTGCCAGCAGTAGGACTAGCGAAACCTACAATGAGCAGTTCTTC. This sequence encodes CASSRTSETYNEQFF.

The chain uses TRBV6-5 and TRBJ1-2, with 9 bases that match TRBD1. V shed 0 bases, J shed 5 bases, and the junction held 1 base outside the gene matches. Germline CDR1 reads MNHEY; CDR2 reads SVGAGI. The CDR3 runs 14 residues. CDR3 bases: TGTGCCAGCAGTTACTCCGGACAGGGGTATGGCTACACCTTC. Amino acid sequence: CASSYSGQGYGYTF.

This rearrangement joins TRBV5-1 to TRBJ2-1; maybe TRBD2 (7 bases). Germline loops: CDR1 SGHRS, CDR2 YFSETQ. The CDR3 loop spans 13 amino acids. The germline V and J ends were trimmed by 2 bases and 8 bases, with 11 bases remaining between them. DNA for the CDR3: TGCGCCAGCAGCTTTTCGGGGGGCCATGAGCAGTTCTTC. This encodes CASSFSGGHEQFF.

The chain has TRBV6-2 or TRBV6-3 and TRBJ2-2; 8 nucleotides align to TRBD2. The CDR3 sequence is 13 residues long. Germline V gene lookup returns CDR1 MNHEY and CDR2 SVGEGT. Unmatched junction bases numbered 3, after V lost 6 bases and J lost 6 bases. The CDR3 DNA sequence: TGTGCCAGCAGCGGGGGGGTCGCCGGGGAGCTGTTTTTT. Protein: CASSGGVAGELFF.

The CDR3 DNA reads as TGTGCCAGCAGCTTAGCTCACAGGGGAAGAGGTTCACCCCTCCACTTT. The encoded protein is CASSLAHRGRGSPLHF. The chain employs TRBV7-2 and TRBJ1-6; 7 nucleotides match TRBD1. With 0 bases clipped from V and 9 bases from J, the junction kept 8 bases outside the gene matches. The CDR3 loop spans 16 amino acids. The germline gives CDR1 SGHTA, CDR2 FQGNSA.

In this sample, this clone turned up once. This sequence joins TRBV6-1 and TRBJ2-1; 8 bases are a match to TRBD1. CDR3 length: 15 amino acids. From germline, CDR1 is MNHNS and CDR2 SASEGT. Trimming cost V 2 bases and J 10 bases; bases outside gene matches: 10. CDR3 nucleotides: TGTGCCAGCAGTGAATCAGGGGGCGCTTGGTACGAGCAGTTCTTC. Encoded protein: CASSESGGAWYEQFF.

V usage is TRBV6-2 or TRBV6-3 and J usage is TRBJ2-2; 9 nucleotides match TRBD1. Germline CDR1 reads MNHEY; CDR2 reads SVGEGT. Trimming at V came to 3 bases and at J to 3 bases, leaving 14 bases not matched to a gene. CDR3 length: 19 amino acids. The chain's CDR3 is CASSYLHPDRGVHTGELFF. The DNA of the CDR3 is TGTGCCAGCAGTTATTTACATCCAGACAGGGGGGTTCACACCGGGGAGCTGTTTTTT.

The V call is TRBV27, the J call TRBJ2-1; D is possibly TRBD2 (5 bases). Germline CDR1 reads MNHEY; CDR2 reads SMNVEV (reference sequence). This CDR3 has 14 amino acids. Trimming stripped 2 bases from V and 9 bases from J, with 14 bases between. CDR3 nucleotide sequence: TGTGCCAGCAGTTTAGCCGGAAGGGAGTTTGAGCAGTTCTTC. Translated, it gives CASSLAGREFEQFF.

The chain couples TRBV2 to TRBJ1-6, with a weak D call TRBD1 (5 bases). CDR3 size: 14 residues. Looked up from germline, CDR1 is SNHLY and CDR2 is FYNNEI. Trimming stripped 3 bases from V and 10 bases from J, with 13 bases between. The CDR3 DNA sequence: TGTGCCAGCAGTGAGTCCAGGGTCAGGTCACCCCTCCACTTT. Its protein is CASSESRVRSPLHF.

The rearrangement uses TRBV27 and TRBJ1-1; 9 nucleotides match TRBD1. This CDR3 has 13 residues. Germline-derived CDR1 and CDR2 are MNHEY and SMNVEV (reference sequence). Trimming took 9 bases from V and 6 from J; bases not matched to a gene: 8. CDR3 residues: CASRTTGGAEAFF. The CDR3 DNA sequence: TGTGCCAGTAGAACCACAGGGGGCGCTGAAGCTTTCTTT.

This clone was seen just once. The CDR3 DNA reads TGTGCCAGCAGCCCCCTAGCGGGAGGTCTCTACAATGAGCAGTTCTTC. Its protein product is CASSPLAGGLYNEQFF. The genes are TRBV27 and TRBJ2-1, with 11 bases lining up with TRBD2. The V gene end was trimmed by 6 bases and the J gene end by 3 bases; junction bases not matched to a gene: 7. The germline gives CDR1 MNHEY, CDR2 SMNVEV (reference sequence). CDR3 length equals 16 residues.